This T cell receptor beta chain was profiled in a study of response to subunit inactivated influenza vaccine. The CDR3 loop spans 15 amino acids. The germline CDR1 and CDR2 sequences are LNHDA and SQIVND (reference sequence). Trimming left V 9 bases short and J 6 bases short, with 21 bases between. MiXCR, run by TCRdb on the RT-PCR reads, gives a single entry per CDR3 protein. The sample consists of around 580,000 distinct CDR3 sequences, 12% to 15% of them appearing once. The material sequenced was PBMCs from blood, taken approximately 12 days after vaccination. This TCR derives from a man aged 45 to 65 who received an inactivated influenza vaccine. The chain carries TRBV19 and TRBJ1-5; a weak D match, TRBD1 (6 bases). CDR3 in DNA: TGTGCCAGCACCTTCGGGCAGGGGCCAGGTCAGCCCCAGCATTTT. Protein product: CASTFGQGPGQPQHF. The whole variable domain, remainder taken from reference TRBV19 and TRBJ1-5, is DGGITQSPKYLFRKEGQNVTLSCEQNLNHDAMYWYRQDPGQGLRLIYYSQIVNDFQKGDIAEGYSVSREKKESFPLTVTSAQKNPTAFYLCASTFGQGPGQPQHFGDGTRLSIL.